These 27 T cell receptor beta chains share one sample of origin, sequenced in a study of blood T cell repertoires in COVID-19. Data came from immunoSEQ multiplex PCR; TCRdb stores just in-frame clones and leaves some out. The sample shows over 250,000 clones, around nine tenths of them seen only once. Input material: PBMCs or T cells enriched from blood (not recorded which). All receptors derive from a young woman who had recovered from COVID-19.

The gene calls are TRBV19 and TRBJ2-2; D perhaps matches TRBD2 (6 bases). This CDR3 spans 14 amino acids. Trimming removed 5 bases from V and 8 bases from J, with 15 bases in between. The germline V gene has CDR1 LNHDA and CDR2 SQIVND (reference sequence). In DNA form, the CDR3 reads TGTGCCAGTAGTTGGAGGGTATCTAGGGGGGAGCTGTTTTTT. This translates into CASSWRVSRGELFF.

The chain links TRBV19 to TRBJ1-1; D is possibly TRBD1 (6 bases). The CDR3 extends over 14 amino acids. Germline assignment: CDR1 LNHDA and CDR2 SQIVND (reference sequence). Trimming removed 1 base at V and 6 bases at J, with 12 bases between. The CDR3 coding sequence is TGTGCCAGTAGTATAGTAGGGGGAAGCCCTGAAGCTTTCTTT. This translates into CASSIVGGSPEAFF.

The chain is built from TRBV7-9 and TRBJ2-4, with TRBD2 matching 13 bases. The length of the CDR3 is 18 residues. Germline V CDR1 and CDR2: SEHNR, FQNEAQ (reference sequence). J was trimmed by 0 bases and V by 5 bases; bases with no gene match: 7. The CDR3 DNA is TGTGCCAGCAGCCCGACTAGCGGGGGGCCGCTAGCCAAAAACATTCAGTACTTC. Its protein is CASSPTSGGPLAKNIQYF.

In the case of this clone: The same CDR3 can be traced to other DNA sequences in this sample. The rearrangement joins TRBV27 to TRBJ2-7; 9 positions agree with TRBD1. CDR3 length equals 15 residues. Germline CDR1 MNHEY, CDR2 SMNVEV (reference sequence). J lost 1 base, V lost 1 base, and 2 bases had no gene match. CDR3 sequence: CASSLLGQGSYEQYF. The DNA for the CDR3 is TGTGCCAGCAGTTTATTAGGACAGGGGTCCTACGAGCAGTACTTC.

The chain has TRBV29-1 and TRBJ2-7; no clear D gene. Germline V gives CDR1 SQVTM, CDR2 ANQGSEA. Trimming stripped 4 bases from V and 6 bases from J, with 7 bases between. The CDR3 sequence is 10 residues long. The CDR3: CSVVQTEQYF. CDR3 bases: TGCAGCGTTGTACAGACCGAGCAGTACTTC.

This clone was detected once. This chain connects TRBV25-1 to TRBJ1-2, with TRBD1 as a possible D gene (6 bases). The CDR3 runs to 13 residues. With 6 bases removed from V and 8 bases from J, the gap between germline ends came to 16 bases. CDR1 is MGHDK, CDR2 SYGVNS, per germline. Here the CDR3 DNA reads TGTGCCAGCAGCTCCTCCGTGGACAGCGGCTACACCTTC. Translation gives CASSSSVDSGYTF.

The chain joins TRBV27 to TRBJ1-1; a possible D gene is TRBD1 (6 bases). Germline V gives CDR1 MNHEY, CDR2 SMNVEV (reference sequence). The CDR3 contains 16 residues. With 3 bases removed from V and 2 bases from J, the gap between germline ends came to 16 bases. The CDR3 sequence is CASSFLGGAINTEAFF. The DNA for the CDR3 is TGTGCCAGCAGTTTTTTGGGGGGGGCCATTAACACTGAAGCTTTCTTT.

The chain has TRBV7-2 and TRBJ2-3, with D perhaps TRBD2 (6 bases). The germline CDR1 and CDR2 sequences are SGHTA and FQGNSA. The CDR3 is 16 amino acids. V was cut by 4 bases and J by 2 bases, with 16 bases left in between. CDR3 in amino acids: CASSYILGTYTDTQYF. The CDR3 DNA follows: TGTGCCAGCAGCTATATCCTTGGGACTTACACAGATACGCAGTATTTT.

The chain uses TRBV7-9 and TRBJ2-7, with 7 nucleotides matching TRBD1. V shed 5 bases, J shed 6 bases, and the junction held 10 bases outside the gene matches. The length of the CDR3 is 14 residues. The germline V gene encodes CDR1 SEHNR and CDR2 FQNEAQ (reference sequence). The CDR3 DNA is TGTGCCAGCAGCCGACAGGGCTTTCCCCTCGAGCAGTACTTC. The encoded protein is CASSRQGFPLEQYF.

The chain recombines TRBV29-1 with TRBJ2-1; a possible D gene is TRBD1 (7 bases). Germline assignment: CDR1 SQVTM and CDR2 ANQGSEA. The CDR3 consists of 14 residues. Trimming cost V 0 bases and J 7 bases, with 13 bases left between them. CDR3 loop: CSVEDRAGGNEQFF. The CDR3, as DNA: TGCAGCGTTGAAGATCGGGCAGGGGGGAATGAGCAGTTCTTC.

This clone was picked up one time. This rearrangement joins TRBV6-2 or TRBV6-3 to TRBJ1-5; TRBD1 might be the D (5 bases). The CDR3 runs to 14 residues. Germline CDR1 MNHEY, CDR2 SVGEGT. V was shortened by 0 bases and J by 7 bases, with 10 bases between the two germline ends. Here the CDR3 DNA reads TGTGCCAGCAGTTACTCAGGGGCGTTGCAGCCCCAGCATTTT. The encoded protein is CASSYSGALQPQHF.

The gene calls are TRBV6-5 and TRBJ2-5, with TRBD1 identical over 8 bases. The CDR3 loop spans 14 amino acids. The V segment lost 1 base and the J segment 5 bases; nucleotides outside the gene matches: 3. In germline, CDR1 is MNHEY, CDR2 SVGAGI. The chain's CDR3 is CASSYYRGSETQYF. The CDR3 coding sequence is TGTGCCAGCAGTTACTACAGGGGGTCGGAGACCCAGTACTTC.

The CDR3 protein is CASSTGTSGTEQYF. DNA of the CDR3: TGTGCCAGCAGCACCGGGACTAGCGGCACGGAGCAGTACTTC. This sequence joins TRBV3-1 (or the pseudogene TRBV3-2) and TRBJ2-7, with 11 bases lining up with TRBD2. The junction had 7 bases not matched to a gene; V was cut back by 5 bases and J by 7 bases. Germline values: CDR1 LGHDT, CDR2 YNNKEL (reference sequence). The CDR3 length is 14 residues.

V and J are TRBV18 and TRBJ1-1; D may be TRBD1 (6 bases). CDR1 is KGHSH, CDR2 LQKENI, per germline. Trimming stripped 5 bases from V and 1 base from J, with 14 bases between. This CDR3 contains 15 residues. In DNA, the CDR3 is TGTGCCAGCTCAATGGGGGCAGGAGCGAACACTGAAGCTTTCTTT. The encoded protein is CASSMGAGANTEAFF.

This sequence joins TRBV4-3 and TRBJ1-4; a weak D match, TRBD1 (5 bases). This CDR3 is 16 amino acids long. V was shortened by 3 bases and J by 8 bases, with 19 bases between the two germline ends. CDR1 is LGHNA and CDR2 is YSLEER in the germline V gene. The CDR3 reads CASSHMQGSGGEKLFF. The CDR3 DNA reads as TGCGCCAGCAGCCACATGCAGGGCTCTGGGGGGGAAAAACTGTTTTTT.

The chain employs TRBV27 and TRBJ2-7, with D possibly TRBD1 on 6 matching bases. Per the germline V gene, CDR1 is MNHEY and CDR2 is SMNVEV (reference sequence). V shed 4 bases and J shed 5 bases, with 15 bases lying between them. There are 14 residues in the CDR3. The CDR3 here is CASSSPDRHDEQYF. DNA of the CDR3: TGTGCCAGCAGTTCCCCGGACAGACATGACGAGCAGTACTTC.

This chain connects TRBV7-2 to TRBJ2-1; TRBD2 agrees at 10 bases. V dropped 5 bases and J dropped 0; count of bases not matched to a gene: 13. The CDR3 loop spans 19 amino acids. Germline V gene data show CDR1 as SGHTA and CDR2 as FQGNSA. As DNA, the CDR3 is TGTGCCAGCAGCGGCCGATTAGCGGGAGGCCTTAGCTCCTACAATGAGCAGTTCTTC. As protein: CASSGRLAGGLSSYNEQFF.

The chain is built from TRBV9 and TRBJ1-4; 8 bases are a match to TRBD1. V gave up 2 bases and J gave up 7 bases; unmatched junction bases: 4. Germline loops: CDR1 SGDLS, CDR2 YYNGEE. The CDR3 loop spans 14 amino acids. CDR3 sequence reads: CASSVGQGSEKLFF. CDR3 coding DNA: TGTGCCAGCAGCGTCGGACAGGGAAGTGAAAAACTGTTTTTT.

In nucleotides, the CDR3 is TGCGCCAGCAGCCCCCTACCCGTAGCCAAAAACATTCAGTACTTC. Translating gives CASSPLPVAKNIQYF. The chain recombines TRBV4-1 with TRBJ2-4; D is undetermined. V shed 4 bases and J shed 0 bases, with 10 bases lying between them. The germline gives CDR1 MGHRA, CDR2 YSYEKL. The CDR3 has 15 amino acids.

The V and J genes are TRBV10-2 and TRBJ2-2; tentatively, D is TRBD2 (7 bases). Germline CDR1 WSHSY, CDR2 SAAADI. V was cut by 7 bases and J by 4 bases, with 16 bases left in between. The CDR3 has 15 amino acids. CDR3 nucleotides: TGCGCCAGCAATCTAGGGGGGGGGCCCACCGGGGAGCTGTTTTTT. Amino acid sequence: CASNLGGGPTGELFF.

The chain uses TRBV5-4 and TRBJ1-6; D ambiguous. This CDR3 has 15 amino acids. The germline CDR1 and CDR2 sequences are SGHNT and YYREEE (reference sequence). Trimming removed 1 base at V and 4 bases at J, with 9 bases between. The CDR3, as DNA: TGTGCCAGCAGCTTGCGTCAGGATTATAATTCACCCCTCCACTTT. Protein: CASSLRQDYNSPLHF.

This chain uses TRBV28 with TRBJ2-5, with D perhaps TRBD1 (6 bases). V was trimmed by 3 bases and J by 1 base, leaving 9 bases between them. This CDR3 has 14 residues. The germline V gene encodes CDR1 MDHEN and CDR2 SYDVKM. The CDR3 region is CASSFQGSQETQYF. CDR3 in DNA: TGTGCCAGCAGTTTTCAGGGGAGCCAAGAGACCCAGTACTTC.

The chain carries TRBV5-1 and TRBJ2-7; 10 bases fit TRBD1. The CDR3 covers 15 residues. Germline V CDR1 and CDR2: SGHRS, YFSETQ. V lost 0 bases to trimming and J lost 6 bases; unmatched junction nucleotides: 6. This CDR3 is CASSLDRQGAFEQYF. The CDR3 DNA follows: TGCGCCAGCAGCTTGGATCGACAGGGGGCTTTCGAGCAGTACTTC. The full variable domain, completed using reference TRBV5-1 and TRBJ2-7, is KAGVTQTPRYLIKTRGQQVTLSCSPISGHRSVSWYQQTPGQGLQFLFEYFSETQRNKGNFPGRFSGRQFSNSRSEMNVSTLELGDSALYLCASSLDRQGAFEQYFGPGTRLTVT.

J is TRBJ2-7 and V is TRBV20-1; D is unclear. Trimming shortened V by 0 bases and J by 3 bases, and 3 bases separated the two germline ends. This CDR3 region has 11 residues. Germline CDR1 reads DFQATT; CDR2 reads SNEGSKA (reference sequence). CDR3 nucleotide sequence: TGCAGTGCTAGAGACGGCTACGAGCAGTACTTC. Its translation: CSARDGYEQYF.

V is TRBV28 and J is TRBJ1-1, with D perhaps matching TRBD1 (5 bases). Trimming pared 5 bases from V and 0 bases from J, leaving 10 bases between. The germline V gene has CDR1 MDHEN and CDR2 SYDVKM. The CDR3 loop spans 14 amino acids. The chain's CDR3 is CASSPRAMNTEAFF. The DNA of the CDR3 is TGTGCCAGCAGTCCCAGGGCCATGAACACTGAAGCTTTCTTT.

V usage is TRBV7-2 and J usage is TRBJ2-7; the D is unclear. Trimming cost V 4 bases and J 2 bases, with 3 bases left between them. CDR1 SGHTA and CDR2 FQGNSA come from the germline V gene. There are 11 residues in the CDR3. The CDR3 region is CASSSTYEQYF. In DNA form, the CDR3 reads TGTGCCAGCAGCTCCACCTACGAGCAGTACTTC.

The genes are TRBV30 and TRBJ2-1, with 7 bases matching TRBD1. There are 15 residues in the CDR3. V lost 5 bases and J lost 2; bases outside the gene matches: 9. Germline values: CDR1 GTSNPN, CDR2 SVGIG (reference sequence). The CDR3 loop is CAWSTGTATYNEQFF. The CDR3 DNA reads as TGTGCCTGGTCCACCGGGACAGCGACCTACAATGAGCAGTTCTTC. Filled out from reference TRBV30 and TRBJ2-1, the complete variable domain reads SQTIHQWPATLVQPVGSPLSLECTVEGTSNPNLYWYRQAAGRGLQLLFYSVGIGQISSEVPQNLSASRPQDRQFILSSKKLLLSDSGFYLCAWSTGTATYNEQFFGPGTRLTVL.